The 20 T cell receptor beta chains listed next were all sequenced from one sample in a study of CD8 T cells in ankylosing spondylitis (dated by TCRdb to the late 2010s). Libraries came from 5' RACE. The instrument was an Illumina HiSeq 2500. TCRdb reran the public reads through fastp at Q25 and MiXCR, keeping productive beta chains. Under each unique CDR3 protein, matching rows form one entry showing the most common genes and DNA. Within this sample are under 300,000 distinct CDR3 sequences, with roughly 10% of them counted one time only. About 6.8% of the sample goes to the ten largest clones. Sequences were obtained from blood, either unsorted or a sorted T cell fraction (not recorded which). The receptor set was obtained from a male donor with ankylosing spondylitis or in good health (not recorded which).

This clonotype was counted only a few times. This chain connects TRBV9 to TRBJ2-7; TRBD2 might be the D (5 bases). Trimming pared 7 bases from V and 7 bases from J, leaving 15 bases between. Per the germline V gene, CDR1 is SGDLS and CDR2 is YYNGEE. The CDR3 loop spans 12 amino acids. The CDR3 bases are TGTGCCAGCTCTCCTCAGCCGGGAGAGCAGTACTTC. Translating it yields CASSPQPGEQYF.

Many counts were recorded for this clonotype. As DNA, the CDR3 is TGTGCCAGCAGCTTACGGGGAAGCCCCAGCTCCTACAATGAGCAGTTCTTC. It yields the protein CASSLRGSPSSYNEQFF. The V call is TRBV7-2, the J call TRBJ2-1, with D tentatively TRBD2 (5 bases). CDR3 length: 17 residues. Looked up from germline, CDR1 is SGHTA and CDR2 is FQGNSA. Trimming cost V 2 bases and J 0 bases, with 14 bases left between them.

In this sample, this clonotype turned up many times. V usage is TRBV20-1 and J usage is TRBJ1-5; D unclear. CDR3 length equals 14 residues. Germline V CDR1 and CDR2: DFQATT, SNEGSKA (reference sequence). With 4 bases removed from V and 0 bases from J, the gap between germline ends came to 10 bases. The CDR3 sequence: CSAKAANSNQPQHF. In DNA form, the CDR3 reads TGCAGTGCTAAGGCAGCTAATAGCAATCAGCCCCAGCATTTT.

The chain is built from TRBV28 and TRBJ1-5; D is undetermined. V lost 5 bases and J 7 bases, leaving 9 bases between the germline ends. This CDR3 spans 12 amino acids. Germline V gives CDR1 MDHEN, CDR2 SYDVKM. In nucleotides, the CDR3 is TGTGCCAGCAGTCCCTCTCGACAGCCCCAGCATTTT. Its translation is CASSPSRQPQHF.

This clonotype was recorded at least ten times. The chain employs TRBV9 and TRBJ2-2; TRBD2 agrees at 7 bases. Germline V gene lookup returns CDR1 SGDLS and CDR2 YYNGEE. The CDR3 is 15 residues long. V was pared by 1 base and J by 2 bases, with 2 bases of the junction left unmatched. The CDR3 is CASSVSSGNTGELFF. The CDR3 nucleotides read TGTGCCAGCAGCGTATCTAGCGGTAACACCGGGGAGCTGTTTTTT.

This clonotype was seen repeatedly, ten times or more. The V gene is TRBV12-3 or TRBV12-4, the J gene TRBJ2-3; D gene uncertain. The CDR3 contains 14 residues. Trimming left V 3 bases short and J 1 base short, with 8 bases between. This chain's CDR3 is CASSFRTGTDTQYF. DNA of the CDR3: TGTGCCAGCAGTTTTCGGACCGGCACAGATACGCAGTATTTT.

The rearrangement links TRBV14 to TRBJ2-7; D is unclear. This CDR3 region has 15 residues. Trimming pared 4 bases from V and 0 bases from J, leaving 13 bases between. The germline CDR1 and CDR2 sequences are SGHDN and FVKESK. For the CDR3, the DNA is TGTGCCAGCAGCCTTTTATCCGGAAGCTCCTACGAGCAGTACTTC. This gives the protein CASSLLSGSSYEQYF.

This clonotype was detected many times. This chain links TRBV5-1 with TRBJ1-4; TRBD1 agrees at 7 bases. Germline V gene sequence: CDR1 SGHRS, CDR2 YFSETQ. The V segment lost 2 bases and the J segment 6 bases; nucleotides outside the gene matches: 13. The CDR3 sequence is 17 residues long. The DNA for the CDR3 is TGCGCCAGCAGCTTCCCCCAGGGGGGGACACCTCATGAAAAACTGTTTTTT. Its protein is CASSFPQGGTPHEKLFF. Full variable domain (outside the CDR3, taken from reference TRBV5-1 and TRBJ1-4): KAGVTQTPRYLIKTRGQQVTLSCSPISGHRSVSWYQQTPGQGLQFLFEYFSETQRNKGNFPGRFSGRQFSNSRSEMNVSTLELGDSALYLCASSFPQGGTPHEKLFFGSGTQLSVL.

In its sample, this clonotype was seen many times. The chain couples TRBV12-3 or TRBV12-4 to TRBJ2-1, with D perhaps matching TRBD1 or TRBD2 (5 bases each). The CDR3 has 13 residues. V was trimmed by 7 bases and J by 6 bases, leaving 13 bases between them. In DNA form, the CDR3 reads TGTGCCAGCACCTCGGGGCCGAGCAATGAGCAGTTCTTC. This encodes CASTSGPSNEQFF.

This clonotype was seen repeatedly, ten times or more. The chain carries TRBV6-1 and TRBJ2-7, with D perhaps TRBD1 (5 bases). The CDR3 is 13 amino acids. Trimming pared 6 bases from V and 3 bases from J, leaving 12 bases between. CDR1 and CDR2 from the germline V gene are MNHNS and SASEGT. The CDR3, as DNA: TGTGCCAGCAGCGTTGACAGAAACTACGAGCAGTACTTC. As protein: CASSVDRNYEQYF.

This clonotype has a count of ten or more. This chain joins TRBV5-1 and TRBJ2-7, with D perhaps TRBD1 (5 bases). Germline CDR1 is SGHRS and CDR2 is YFSETQ. Trimming removed 4 bases at V and 3 bases at J, with 11 bases between. The CDR3 spans 13 residues. This CDR3 reads CASSLPTVYEQYF. The CDR3, as DNA: TGCGCCAGCAGCCTTCCGACAGTCTACGAGCAGTACTTC.

The J gene is TRBJ1-5, the V gene TRBV5-1; no clear D. Germline CDR1 is SGHRS and CDR2 is YFSETQ. Trimming shortened V by 8 bases and J by 5 bases, and 11 bases separated the two germline ends. This CDR3 contains 12 residues. The CDR3: CARTGSYQPQHF. CDR3 bases: TGCGCCAGAACCGGGAGTTATCAGCCCCAGCATTTT.

The rearrangement links TRBV7-9 to TRBJ1-6; no clear D. Germline values: CDR1 SEHNR, CDR2 FQNEAQ (reference sequence). V lost 5 bases to trimming and J lost 9 bases, with 2 bases between them. The CDR3 extends over 10 amino acids. Written as DNA, the CDR3 is TGTGCCAGCAGCCCTTCACCCCTCCACTTT. Its translation is CASSPSPLHF.

A few counts support this clonotype. CDR3 in DNA: TGTGCCAGCAGCTCCTATGAGGATAGCGGGCTATTCTCCTACGAGCAGTACTTC. This sequence encodes CASSSYEDSGLFSYEQYF. The rearrangement uses TRBV28 and TRBJ2-7; 7 bases are a match to TRBD2. CDR1 MDHEN and CDR2 SYDVKM come from the germline V gene. The CDR3 consists of 18 residues. Trimming at V came to 6 bases and at J to 0 bases, leaving 17 bases not matched to a gene. Using reference TRBV28 and TRBJ2-7 for the parts outside the CDR3, the full variable domain is DVKVTQSSRYLVKRTGEKVFLECVQDMDHENMFWYRQDPGLGLRLIYFSYDVKMKEKGDIPEGYSVSREKKERFSLILESASTNQTSMYLCASSSYEDSGLFSYEQYFGPGTRLTVT.

This chain joins TRBV7-8 and TRBJ2-3; 8 bases agree with TRBD1. The CDR3 is 14 residues long. With 3 bases clipped from V and 4 bases from J, the junction kept 3 bases outside the gene matches. Germline lookup yields CDR1 SGHVS and CDR2 FQNEAQ. This chain's CDR3 is CASSFGQGPDTQYF. For the CDR3, the DNA is TGTGCCAGCAGCTTCGGACAGGGACCAGATACGCAGTATTTT.

This clonotype was detected a few times. This chain uses TRBV4-1 with TRBJ2-3; D gene ambiguous. The CDR3 length is 14 residues. The V gene lost 1 base and the J gene lost 2 bases, with 7 bases spanning the gap. The germline V gene encodes CDR1 MGHRA and CDR2 YSYEKL. CDR3: CASSQGVPTDTQYF. In nucleotides, the CDR3 is TGCGCCAGCAGCCAAGGGGTCCCCACAGATACGCAGTATTTT.

The CDR3 is CSADPQWTNEAFF. Written as DNA, the CDR3 is TGCAGTGCGGATCCACAGTGGACCAATGAAGCTTTCTTT. The rearrangement uses TRBV20-1 and TRBJ1-1; D unclear. Trimming cost V 6 bases and J 7 bases, with 18 bases left between them. There are 13 residues in the CDR3. Per germline, CDR1 DFQATT and CDR2 SNEGSKA (reference sequence).

This clonotype was counted at least ten times. The CDR3 coding sequence is TGTGCCATCAGTGAAAGGGTGAATCAGCCCCAGCATTTT. This sequence encodes CAISERVNQPQHF. The chain uses TRBV10-3 and TRBJ1-5, with D hard to call. CDR3 size: 13 residues. Trimming cost V 3 bases and J 4 bases, with 7 bases left between them. The germline gives CDR1 ENHRY, CDR2 SYGVKD.

There are many counts of this clonotype. This chain links TRBV4-1 with TRBJ1-5; D gene ambiguous. Trimming left V 1 base short and J 6 bases short, with 7 bases between. The CDR3 is 13 residues long. The germline V gene encodes CDR1 MGHRA and CDR2 YSYEKL. For the CDR3, the DNA is TGCGCCAGCAGCCAAGTTGGAGTTCAGCCCCAGCATTTT. This encodes CASSQVGVQPQHF.

The rearrangement uses TRBV6-2 or TRBV6-3 and TRBJ2-7, with a possible D match to TRBD1 (5 bases). Germline V gene data show CDR1 as MNHEY and CDR2 as SVGEGT. Trimming pared 0 bases from V and 5 bases from J, leaving 14 bases between. This CDR3 has 15 amino acids. As DNA, the CDR3 is TGTGCCAGCAGTTACTCGGGGCTAATTCAGGACGAGCAGTACTTC. Translated: CASSYSGLIQDEQYF.